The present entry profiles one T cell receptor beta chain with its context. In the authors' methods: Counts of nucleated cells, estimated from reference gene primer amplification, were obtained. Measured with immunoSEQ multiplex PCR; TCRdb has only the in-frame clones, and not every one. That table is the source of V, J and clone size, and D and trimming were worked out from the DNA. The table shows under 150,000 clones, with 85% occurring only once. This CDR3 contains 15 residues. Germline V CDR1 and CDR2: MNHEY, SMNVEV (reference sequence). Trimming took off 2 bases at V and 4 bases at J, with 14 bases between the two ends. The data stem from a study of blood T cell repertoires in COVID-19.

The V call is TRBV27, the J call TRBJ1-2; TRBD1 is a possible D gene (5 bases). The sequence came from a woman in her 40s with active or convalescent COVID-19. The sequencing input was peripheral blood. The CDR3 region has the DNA TGTGCCAGCAGTTTAACCAGGGCCTCGGGCTATGGCTACACCTTC. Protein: CASSLTRASGYGYTF.